This T cell receptor (beta chain) was sequenced for a study of blood T cell repertoires in COVID-19 (TCRdb year 2020). Broadly, across the study: Collaborator samples came from the United States, Italy and Spain and covered acute and convalescent phases of COVID-19. Samples were obtained from the ongoing ImmuneRACE study (first 160 participants) and from approximately 1,200 subjects provided by 6 global collaborators. Where available, HLA class I and class II types were taken from metadata supplied by the sample provider and were not determined by assay-based typing. A freely available public database, intended as a resource for researchers studying the immune response to SARS-CoV-2, is where the repertoires were released. Subjects who had been exposed to COVID-19, were actively infected with it, or had recovered from it provided the deeply sampled blood TCRbeta repertoires that made up the dataset. The material from the prospective study consisted of cDNA or gDNA derived from T cells, B-cell-depleted T cells, or PBMCs. Nearly every sample came with metadata listing a de-identified subject ID, COVID-19 status, age in years and sex. Study-wide findings and limitations: How much clinical and demographic metadata was included differed by source and by participant, and the metadata was provided uncurated.

The CDR3 goes from the cysteine to the phenylalanine over 16 residues. Of all the DNA, just the CDR3 is kept, 48 bases in frame from base 1. From the germline V gene, CDR1 is KGHSH and CDR2 is LQKENI. Unmatched junction bases come to 5, with V trimmed by 0 bases and J by 1 base. Samples from volunteer blood donors who had recovered from COVID-19 were contributed by a second Seattle source. Whole blood was collected in K2EDTA tubes by collaborating institutions according to the institutions' own protocols. Collaborator samples were shipped for TCRbeta analysis as frozen whole blood, isolated PBMCs, or DNA extracted from either sample type. TCRbeta CDR3 regions were amplified from genomic DNA by means of the immunoSEQ Assay, a bias-controlled multiplex PCR. Per the authors' processing: Within the assay, amplification of reference gene primers was used to estimate how many nucleated cells each sample contained. To quantify the absolute abundance of each unique TCRbeta CDR3 rearrangement, sequence reads were collapsed and filtered. For each sample, productive Simpson clonality was calculated by taking the square root of Simpson's diversity index across productive rearrangements. In TCRdb, the immuneACCESS table is reduced to in-frame sequences with V and J assigned. These tables do not hold every clone; where another copy was compared, an unresolved V gene accounts for under half, and the others remain unexplained. The DNA was the basis for D and trimming; V, J and clone size are from that table. The sample profile shows 240,000 or so clones; approximately 80% of them were found once. Roughly 2% of the sample is held by the ten biggest clonotypes.

A note on this clone: No antigen is known for it. It has no much larger one-base neighbor in the sample; base qualities were not kept.

In this chain, TRBV18 is recombined with TRBJ1-1; 7 junctional bases match TRBD1. Sequencing was carried out using peripheral blood. The TCR comes from a man aged 30-40 years who had recovered from COVID-19. CDR3 protein: CASSPPRAGGNTEAFF. The DNA sequence is TGTGCCAGCTCACCACCCCGGGCAGGGGGGAACACTGAAGCTTTCTTT.